This TCR beta chain was identified in a study of T cell responses to AZD1222 COVID-19 vaccine. Broader study findings: Spike-specific TCR breadth and depth rose after two AZD1222 doses. Baseline seropositivity occurred in only a handful of AZD1222 recipients.

On this clone itself: Its antigen is unknown.

The CDR3 is 18 residues long. V dropped 5 bases and J dropped 0 bases, with 23 bases sitting between them. Germline V gene sequence: CDR1 SQVTM, CDR2 ANQGSEA. Repertoires were generated with immunoSEQ multiplex PCR, while TCRdb's copy carries only in-frame clones and drops some. The data hold 130,000 or so clones, with around 84% observed a single time. This sample comprised peripheral blood, obtained on day 0 of AZD1222 vaccination. This clonotype was sampled from an adult in good health. The chain couples TRBV29-1 to TRBJ2-1; the D gene could be TRBD1 or TRBD2 (9 bases each). In nucleotides, the CDR3 is TGCAGCGTTCTGGGACAGGGACGGCGGGGGGGCTCCTACAATGAGCAGTTCTTC. This encodes CSVLGQGRRGGSYNEQFF.